This TCR beta chain derives from a study of neoadjuvant anti-PD-1 for oral cavity cancer. The overall study: Patients without progression received a fourth nivolumab dose around day 43, then surgical resection on days 50-56. Whole-study results and caveats: Treg/Th17 ratio rose with pretreatment blood and fell with post-treatment tumor TCRbeta clonality. PBMC Gini-index clonality exceeded responders' in non-responders post-nivolumab.

Turning to this clone: Its antigen remains unidentified.

Blood libraries mostly used about 0.5 ug genomic DNA, six replicates each. The method was immunoSEQ multiplex PCR; TCRdb's version includes in-frame clones alone and lacks a portion of them. The profile shows several thousand clones, 76% of them singletons. With 0 bases removed from V and 1 base from J, the gap between germline ends came to 8 bases. This CDR3 comprises 14 residues. Germline CDR1 reads SGDLS; CDR2 reads YYNGEE. The chain has TRBV9 and TRBJ2-7, with no clear D. The source was PBMCs, collected before nivolumab (anti-PD-1) treatment. The receptor's source is a person between 35 and 79 years old with oral cavity squamous cell carcinoma. CDR3 protein: CASSVETGSYEQYF. CDR3 nucleotide sequence: TGTGCCAGCAGCGTAGAGACTGGGTCCTACGAGCAGTACTTC.